The sequence of this T cell receptor (beta chain) was determined in a study of OX40 agonist ivuxolimab in advanced cancers. Clones were read by immunoSEQ multiplex PCR, and TCRdb kept only the in-frame ones, dropping some. The sample lists around 66,000 clones; 80% to 95% were seen once. The ends were cut back, 2 bases at V and 0 bases at J, with 8 bases in the middle. Per the germline V gene, CDR1 is LNHDA and CDR2 is SQIVND (reference sequence). This CDR3 has 16 amino acids. Sequencing used CD4+ or CD8+ T cells sorted from blood, obtained in a trial of the OX40 agonist ivuxolimab. This sequence joins TRBV19 and TRBJ1-6; no clear D gene. The receptor comes from an adult with an advanced solid tumor such as melanoma, head and neck, liver or kidney cancer. The CDR3 is CASSISLGSYNSPLHF. CDR3 coding DNA: TGTGCCAGTAGTATATCCCTAGGCTCCTATAATTCACCCCTCCACTTT. The full variable domain, with the rest looked up from reference TRBV19 and TRBJ1-6, is DGGITQSPKYLFRKEGQNVTLSCEQNLNHDAMYWYRQDPGQGLRLIYYSQIVNDFQKGDIAEGYSVSREKKESFPLTVTSAQKNPTAFYLCASSISLGSYNSPLHFGNGTRLTVT.